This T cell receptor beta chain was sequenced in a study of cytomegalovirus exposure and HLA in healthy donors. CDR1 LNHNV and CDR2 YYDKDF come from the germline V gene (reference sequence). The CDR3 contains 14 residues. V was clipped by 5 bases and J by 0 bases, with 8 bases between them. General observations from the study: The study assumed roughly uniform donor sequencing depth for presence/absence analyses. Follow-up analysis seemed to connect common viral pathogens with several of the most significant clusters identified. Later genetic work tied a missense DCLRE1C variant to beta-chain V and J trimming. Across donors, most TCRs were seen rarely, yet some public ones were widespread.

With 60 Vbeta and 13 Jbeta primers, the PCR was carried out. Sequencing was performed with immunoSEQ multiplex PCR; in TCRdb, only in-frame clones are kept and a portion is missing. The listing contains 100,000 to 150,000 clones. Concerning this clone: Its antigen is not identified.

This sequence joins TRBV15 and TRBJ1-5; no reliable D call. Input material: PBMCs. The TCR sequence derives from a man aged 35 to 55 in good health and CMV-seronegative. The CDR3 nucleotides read TGTGCCACCAGCGGGCCCAATAGCAATCAGCCCCAGCATTTT. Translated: CATSGPNSNQPQHF. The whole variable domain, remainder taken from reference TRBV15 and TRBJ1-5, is DAMVIQNPRYQVTQFGKPVTLSCSQTLNHNVMYWYQQKSSQAPKLLFHYYDKDFNNEADTPDNFQSRRPNTSFCFLDIRSPGLGDTAMYLCATSGPNSNQPQHFGDGTRLSIL.